Below, 8 T cell receptor beta chains from the same sample are listed, as sequenced in a study of blood T cell repertoires in COVID-19. The protocol was immunoSEQ multiplex PCR, while the TCRdb copy is restricted to in-frame clones and leaves out a portion. The sample contains around 200,000 clones, more than 70% of which appear only once. Material: peripheral blood. The receptors were gathered from a woman aged 45-59 years with acute or convalescent COVID-19.

In DNA form, the CDR3 reads TGTGCCAGCAGCTTTTTGGCGCGGAGCACAGATACGCAGTATTTT. Amino acid sequence: CASSFLARSTDTQYF. This chain connects TRBV7-2 to TRBJ2-3; no firm D call. CDR3 length: 15 residues. In germline, CDR1 is SGHTA, CDR2 FQGNSA. V was clipped by 3 bases and J by 0 bases, with 10 bases between them.

The chain links TRBV6-5 to TRBJ2-7; maybe TRBD1 (6 bases). Germline assignment: CDR1 MNHEY and CDR2 SVGAGI. V dropped 5 bases and J dropped 4 bases, with 9 bases sitting between them. The CDR3 covers 12 residues. In DNA, the CDR3 is TGTGCCAGCAGTACAGGGACGTACGAGCAGTACTTC. Translating gives CASSTGTYEQYF.

The chain is built from TRBV9 and TRBJ1-1; D is possibly TRBD1 (5 bases). CDR1 is SGDLS and CDR2 is YYNGEE in the germline V gene. The CDR3 has 12 amino acids. Trimming took off 4 bases at V and 7 bases at J, with 11 bases between the two ends. The DNA of the CDR3 is TGTGCCAGCAGCAACGGACAAGGTGAAGCTTTCTTT. It yields the protein CASSNGQGEAFF.

Concerning this clone itself: The junction departs from germline at one end; a sequencing error may be responsible. The gene calls are TRBV6-2 or TRBV6-3 and TRBJ2-7, with D possibly TRBD1 on 5 matching bases. CDR1 is MNHEY and CDR2 is SVGEGT in the germline V gene. This CDR3 has 16 amino acids. This CDR3 reads CAGSYGQGRSSYEQYF. For the CDR3, the DNA is TGTGCCGGCAGTTACGGTCAGGGAAGGAGCTCCTACGAGCAGTACTTC.

This chain uses TRBV6-5 with TRBJ2-3, with 7 bases that match TRBD2. Germline loops: CDR1 MNHEY, CDR2 SVGAGI. With 8 bases clipped from V and 4 bases from J, the junction kept 9 bases outside the gene matches. There are 14 residues in the CDR3. For the CDR3, the DNA is TGTGCCAGCGGACGCGGGAGCTTTGCAGATACGCAGTATTTT. This gives the protein CASGRGSFADTQYF.

CDR3 nucleotide sequence: TGCGCCAGCAGCCTCAGGGGGAGGTCTGAAGCTTTCTTT. Translation: CASSLRGRSEAFF. The chain employs TRBV10-1 and TRBJ1-1; 7 nucleotides align to TRBD1. Germline lookup yields CDR1 WNHNN and CDR2 SYGVQD (reference sequence). With V trimmed by 6 bases and J by 6 bases, 7 bases remained unmatched. The CDR3 sequence is 13 residues long.

The chain employs TRBV3-1 (or the pseudogene TRBV3-2) and TRBJ2-5; 8 nucleotides agree with TRBD2. The germline gives CDR1 LGHDT, CDR2 YNNKEL (reference sequence). Unmatched junction bases numbered 0, after V lost 3 bases and J lost 3 bases. The CDR3 has 13 residues. The CDR3, as DNA: TGTGCCAGCAGCCACGGGGGGGAAGAGACCCAGTACTTC. This translates into CASSHGGEETQYF.

This chain uses TRBV19 with TRBJ2-1; D gene unclear. V was pared by 6 bases and J by 1 base, with 7 bases between. Germline CDR1 LNHDA, CDR2 SQIVND (reference sequence). CDR3 length equals 13 residues. The CDR3 sequence: CASRESSYNEQFF. The CDR3 nucleotides read TGTGCCAGTAGAGAGTCTTCCTACAATGAGCAGTTCTTC. The variable domain in full, with the rest retrieved from reference TRBV19 and TRBJ2-1, is DGGITQSPKYLFRKEGQNVTLSCEQNLNHDAMYWYRQDPGQGLRLIYYSQIVNDFQKGDIAEGYSVSREKKESFPLTVTSAQKNPTAFYLCASRESSYNEQFFGPGTRLTVL.